These 27 T cell receptor beta chains were sequenced from one sample in a study of blood T cell repertoires in COVID-19. The table came from immunoSEQ multiplex PCR; TCRdb's copy has only in-frame clones and leaves some out. The repertoire holds 140,000 or so clones, around nine tenths seen once, with around 1.5% in the top ten. Sequenced sample: peripheral blood. Source of these receptors: a human donor in a cohort sampled during active COVID-19.

The J gene is TRBJ1-5, the V gene TRBV19; TRBD1 aligns across 8 bases. In germline, CDR1 is LNHDA, CDR2 SQIVND (reference sequence). V shed 6 bases, J shed 3 bases, and the junction held 4 bases outside the gene matches. The CDR3 spans 14 residues. The CDR3 protein is CASSRDRYNQPQHF. The CDR3 nucleotides are TGTGCCAGTAGCCGGGACAGGTACAATCAGCCCCAGCATTTT.

The chain has TRBV5-4 and TRBJ2-1, with 8 nucleotides matching TRBD2. Losses at the gene ends were 3 bases for V and 2 bases for J; bases not matched to a gene: 4. The CDR3 consists of 15 residues. Looked up from germline, CDR1 is SGHNT and CDR2 is YYREEE (reference sequence). CDR3 loop: CASSSPGLAYNEQFF. DNA of the CDR3: TGTGCCAGCAGCTCTCCGGGACTAGCCTACAATGAGCAGTTCTTC.

The chain has TRBV2 and TRBJ1-4; D is possibly TRBD1 (6 bases). V was cut by 2 bases and J by 1 base, with 17 bases left in between. The CDR3 spans 18 residues. Per germline, CDR1 SNHLY and CDR2 FYNNEI. For the CDR3, the DNA is TGTGCCAGCAGTGAATATGGCTACAGGGCGGGAACTAATGAAAAACTGTTTTTT. This gives the protein CASSEYGYRAGTNEKLFF.

CDR3 protein: CAWLTWRNQPQHF. The CDR3 coding sequence is TGTGCCTGGCTGACATGGCGCAATCAGCCCCAGCATTTT. This chain uses TRBV30 with TRBJ1-5; D gene unclear. V was shortened by 5 bases and J by 2 bases, with 10 bases between the two germline ends. The CDR3 loop spans 13 amino acids. Germline CDR1 is GTSNPN and CDR2 is SVGIG (reference sequence).

The rearrangement joins TRBV3-1 (or the pseudogene TRBV3-2) to TRBJ2-3; D possibly corresponds to TRBD2 (6 bases). Trimming stripped 4 bases from V and 2 bases from J, with 16 bases between. Germline CDR1 is LGHDT and CDR2 is YNNKEL (reference sequence). CDR3 length: 16 amino acids. In nucleotides, the CDR3 is TGTGCCAGCAGCCGTCAGAAGGGCGGGAACACAGATACGCAGTATTTT. Protein sequence: CASSRQKGGNTDTQYF.

The rearrangement links TRBV11-2 to TRBJ1-1; TRBD1 is a possible D gene (5 bases). Germline V lookup: CDR1 SGHAT, CDR2 FQNNGV. V lost 8 bases and J lost 7, with 20 bases in between. This CDR3 contains 14 residues. The CDR3 coding sequence is TGTGCCAGCGGGAACCTTAGGGGCGCGCATGAAGCTTTCTTT. Translated, it gives CASGNLRGAHEAFF.

This sequence joins TRBV5-4 and TRBJ1-2, with 8 bases that match TRBD1. The CDR3 covers 15 residues. V shed 4 bases and J 7 bases; nucleotides not matched to a gene: 12. CDR1 is SGHNT, CDR2 YYREEE, per germline (reference sequence). CDR3 in amino acids: CASSLGPAGGIGYTF. The DNA of the CDR3 is TGTGCCAGCAGCCTGGGCCCCGCAGGGGGCATTGGCTACACCTTC.

V and J are TRBV3-1 (or the pseudogene TRBV3-2) and TRBJ1-1, with 9 bases aligning to TRBD1. Germline assignment: CDR1 LGHDT and CDR2 YNNKEL (reference sequence). The CDR3 totals 15 residues. Losses at the gene ends were 2 bases for V and 11 bases for J; bases not matched to a gene: 12. In DNA, the CDR3 is TGTGCCAGCAGCCAACCCCGGGACAGGGTGTTTGAGGCTTTCTTT. It is translated as CASSQPRDRVFEAFF.

Here the CDR3 DNA reads TGTGCCAGCAGCCCGACACGAAATGAGCAGTTCTTC. Protein: CASSPTRNEQFF. The chain carries TRBV3-1 (or the pseudogene TRBV3-2) and TRBJ2-1; no clear D. This CDR3 comprises 12 residues. Trimming removed 4 bases at V and 7 bases at J, with 8 bases between. Germline CDR1 and CDR2: LGHDT and YNNKEL (reference sequence).

J is TRBJ2-3 and V is TRBV4-3; no clear D gene. The germline V and J ends were trimmed by 0 bases and 4 bases, with 17 bases remaining between them. The CDR3 contains 17 residues. CDR1 and CDR2 from the germline V gene are LGHNA and YSLEER. CDR3 coding DNA: TGCGCCAGCAGCCAAGATAGAGGCCTAGATTTGCCAGATACGCAGTATTTT. Protein: CASSQDRGLDLPDTQYF.

The V call is TRBV3-1 (or the pseudogene TRBV3-2), the J call TRBJ2-1, with 7 nucleotides matching TRBD2. The CDR3 spans 13 residues. The germline V gene has CDR1 LGHDT and CDR2 YNNKEL (reference sequence). V was pared by 4 bases and J by 6 bases, with 3 bases of the junction left unmatched. Here the CDR3 DNA reads TGTGCCAGCAGCCCGACTAGCCCCAATGAGCAGTTCTTC. It yields the protein CASSPTSPNEQFF.

The chain's CDR3 is CASSQVDGTYEQYF. Written as DNA, the CDR3 is TGTGCCAGCAGCCAAGTGGACGGGACCTACGAGCAGTACTTC. This sequence joins TRBV4-2 and TRBJ2-7; maybe TRBD2 (5 bases). The germline gives CDR1 LGHNA, CDR2 YNFKEQ. This CDR3 contains 14 residues. With 1 base removed from V and 2 bases from J, the gap between germline ends came to 9 bases.

This chain connects TRBV11-2 to TRBJ1-4, with D tentatively TRBD1 (6 bases). Between the trimmed V and J ends, which lost 7 bases and 8 bases, there was a span of 20 bases. Germline lookup yields CDR1 SGHAT and CDR2 FQNNGV. The CDR3 runs to 15 residues. The CDR3 DNA is TGTGCCAGCAACCTTCTCGGGCATCAGGGGGAAAAACTGTTTTTT. It yields the protein CASNLLGHQGEKLFF.

The chain's CDR3 is CASSLGHNNEQFF. DNA for the CDR3: TGTGCCAGCAGCCTGGGACATAACAATGAGCAGTTCTTC. The chain is built from TRBV7-3 and TRBJ2-1, with a possible D match to TRBD1 (6 bases). Germline-derived CDR1 and CDR2 are SGHTA and FQGTGA. The CDR3 has 13 amino acids. V was trimmed by 5 bases and J by 5 bases, leaving 10 bases between them. Full variable domain (outside the CDR3, taken from reference TRBV7-3 and TRBJ2-1): GAGVSQTPSNKVTEKGKYVELRCDPISGHTALYWYRQSLGQGPEFLIYFQGTGAADDSGLPNDRFFAVRPEGSVSTLKIQRTERGDSAVYLCASSLGHNNEQFFGPGTRLTVL.

The V and J genes are TRBV7-2 and TRBJ2-3; 12 nucleotides align to TRBD1. This CDR3 spans 15 amino acids. V lost 1 base and J lost 6; bases outside the gene matches: 2. Germline loops: CDR1 SGHTA, CDR2 FQGNSA. The CDR3 region is CASSLEGTGGDTQYF. CDR3 sequence (DNA): TGTGCCAGCAGCTTAGAAGGGACAGGGGGCGATACGCAGTATTTT. Using reference TRBV7-2 and TRBJ2-3 for the parts outside the CDR3, the full variable domain is GAGVSQSPSNKVTEKGKDVELRCDPISGHTALYWYRQSLGQGLEFLIYFQGNSAPDKSGLPSDRFSAERTGGSVSTLTIQRTQQEDSAVYLCASSLEGTGGDTQYFGPGTRLTVL.

The CDR3 DNA sequence: TGTGCCAGCAGCTCCGGGGGGGGCGGGTATAACTATGGCTACACCTTC. It codes for CASSSGGGGYNYGYTF. The rearrangement joins TRBV9 to TRBJ1-2, with D perhaps matching TRBD1 (6 bases). The CDR3 length is 16 residues. Germline lookup yields CDR1 SGDLS and CDR2 YYNGEE. V was shortened by 4 bases and J by 1 base, with 17 bases between the two germline ends.

V gene TRBV5-1 combines with J gene TRBJ2-5; D is ambiguous. Trimming took off 3 bases at V and 5 bases at J, with 17 bases between the two ends. There are 15 residues in the CDR3. CDR1 SGHRS and CDR2 YFSETQ come from the germline V gene. CDR3 DNA: TGCGCCAGCAGCTCCGGCGGTGCGTACGGGGAGACCCAGTACTTC. Its protein product is CASSSGGAYGETQYF.

This rearrangement joins TRBV19 to TRBJ1-4; unclear D gene. There are 15 residues in the CDR3. Deletions cut 3 bases from V and 8 bases from J, with 16 bases between. Germline-derived CDR1 and CDR2 are LNHDA and SQIVND (reference sequence). DNA of the CDR3: TGTGCCAGTAGTATCCCCTTCCAGGTTGGAGAAAAACTGTTTTTT. The encoded protein is CASSIPFQVGEKLFF.

The V gene is TRBV7-8, the J gene TRBJ2-1; 11 bases are shared with TRBD2. The V gene's germline CDR1 is SGHVS and CDR2 FQNEAQ. Trimming took 2 bases from V and 5 from J; bases not matched to a gene: 8. The CDR3 is 17 amino acids. The CDR3 nucleotides are TGTGCCAGCAGCTTATGGGTAGCGGGGGGGCTGAACAATGAGCAGTTCTTC. Its translation is CASSLWVAGGLNNEQFF. The full variable domain, completed using reference TRBV7-8 and TRBJ2-1, is GAGVSQSPRYKVAKRGQDVALRCDPISGHVSLFWYQQALGQGPEFLTYFQNEAQLDKSGLPSDRFFAERPEGSVSTLKIQRTQQEDSAVYLCASSLWVAGGLNNEQFFGPGTRLTVL.

The chain employs TRBV5-4 and TRBJ2-5; tentative D call: TRBD2 (6 bases). The CDR3 is 15 residues long. V was pared by 0 bases and J by 2 bases, with 11 bases between. Germline lookup yields CDR1 SGHNT and CDR2 YYREEE (reference sequence). CDR3 amino acids: CASSLGGLGQETQYF. CDR3 nucleotide sequence: TGTGCCAGCAGCTTGGGGGGACTCGGACAAGAGACCCAGTACTTC.

This clone was detected ten times or more. The chain recombines TRBV5-4 with TRBJ2-5; perhaps TRBD2 as D (6 bases). The germline V gene encodes CDR1 SGHNT and CDR2 YYREEE (reference sequence). The CDR3 runs 14 residues. Trimming left V 4 bases short and J 5 bases short, with 15 bases between. CDR3 in amino acids: CASSDGGLKETQYF. The CDR3 DNA sequence: TGTGCCAGCAGCGACGGCGGACTAAAGGAGACCCAGTACTTC.

The rearrangement uses TRBV5-4 and TRBJ1-2; D perhaps matches TRBD1 (6 bases). Germline V lookup: CDR1 SGHNT, CDR2 YYREEE (reference sequence). V was trimmed by 3 bases and J by 8 bases, leaving 17 bases between them. The CDR3 extends over 14 amino acids. Written as DNA, the CDR3 is TGTGCCAGCAGCTCGGCGGCGGGGGCGGGAGGCTACACCTTC. Its translation: CASSSAAGAGGYTF.

The chain joins TRBV11-2 to TRBJ2-5; D is uncertain. The CDR3 covers 15 residues. CDR1 and CDR2 from the germline V gene are SGHAT and FQNNGV. The V and J ends lost 1 base and 3 bases respectively, with 12 bases between them. Here the CDR3 DNA reads TGTGCCAGCAGCTTAGTAGGATCTAGAGAAGAGACCCAGTACTTC. Residues: CASSLVGSREETQYF.

This clone was observed a single time. The V call is TRBV3-1 (or the pseudogene TRBV3-2), the J call TRBJ1-3; the match to TRBD1 covers 9 bases. This CDR3 is 14 amino acids long. V trimming: 1 base; J trimming: 11 bases; junction bases outside the gene matches: 6. Germline V gives CDR1 LGHDT, CDR2 YNNKEL (reference sequence). CDR3 DNA: TGTGCCAGCAGCCAAGGGGACAGGGTATTTTCCATATATTTT. Translated, it gives CASSQGDRVFSIYF.

Notes on this clone: This sample includes further DNA sequences coding for the same CDR3. The rearrangement links TRBV19 to TRBJ2-2; tentative D call: TRBD1 (5 bases). The CDR3 has 14 residues. Looked up from germline, CDR1 is LNHDA and CDR2 is SQIVND (reference sequence). With 3 bases removed from V and 2 bases from J, the gap between germline ends came to 7 bases. The CDR3 sequence is CASSIQGNTGELFF. The CDR3 region has the DNA TGTGCCAGTAGTATTCAGGGAAACACCGGGGAGCTGTTTTTT.

The V and J genes are TRBV9 and TRBJ2-5, with 10 bases identical to TRBD2. Germline lookup yields CDR1 SGDLS and CDR2 YYNGEE. Losses at the gene ends were 2 bases for V and 6 bases for J; bases not matched to a gene: 4. The CDR3 length is 14 residues. The CDR3 is CASSVSSGGQTQYF. CDR3 DNA sequence: TGTGCCAGCAGCGTCTCTAGCGGGGGCCAGACCCAGTACTTC.

This rearrangement joins TRBV9 to TRBJ2-7; a possible D gene is TRBD2 (6 bases). The CDR3 has 14 amino acids. Per germline, CDR1 SGDLS and CDR2 YYNGEE. The V end was cut by 2 bases, the J end by 7 bases, with 16 bases between. CDR3 sequence: CASSVAGVAGEQYF. The CDR3 DNA is TGTGCCAGCAGCGTGGCGGGCGTTGCGGGGGAGCAGTACTTC.